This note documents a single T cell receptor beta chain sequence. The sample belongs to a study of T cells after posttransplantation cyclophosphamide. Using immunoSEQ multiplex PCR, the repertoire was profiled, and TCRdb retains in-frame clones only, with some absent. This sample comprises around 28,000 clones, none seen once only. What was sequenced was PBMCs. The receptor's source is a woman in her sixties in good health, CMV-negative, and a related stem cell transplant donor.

The CDR3 loop is CASSFSGVQDTQYF. CDR3 in DNA: TGTGCCAGCAGCTTTAGCGGGGTTCAGGATACGCAGTATTTT. The gene calls are TRBV7-9 and TRBJ2-3, with 8 bases matching TRBD2. The CDR3 covers 14 residues. The junction had 5 bases not matched to a gene; V was cut back by 3 bases and J by 6 bases. Germline-derived CDR1 and CDR2 are SEHNR and FQNEAQ (reference sequence).